The rows below give T cell receptor beta chains drawn from one sample of a study of T cells in Graves' hyperthyroidism and ophthalmopathy. TCRdb reanalysed the multiplex PCR reads using MiXCR and keeps one entry per CDR3 protein. The sample records approximately 400,000 distinct CDR3 sequences, approximately 19% being singletons. Source material: blood. The receptor set was obtained from a woman aged 18-35 years with Graves' hyperthyroidism. The CDR3 runs from the conserved cysteine through the conserved F or W. D genes are given only for firm matches. Only some rows state a clone size, as once, few, many or a class for expanded clones.

d_call	v_call	clone_size	j_call	cdr3_nt	cdr3_aa
.	TRBV12-3/TRBV12-4	many	TRBJ1-1	TGTGCCAGCAGTGGCCCTAAGGGGGTTGTTTCTGAAGCTTTCTTT	CASSGPKGVVSEAFF
.	TRBV11-1	many	TRBJ2-2	TGTGCCAGCAGCCCTCCCAGGGTCCCGAACACCGGGGAGCTGTTTTTT	CASSPPRVPNTGELFF
.	TRBV4-1	many	TRBJ1-5	TGCGCCAGCAGCCAGATGGAGGGGGTACGCAATCAGCCCCAGCATTTT	CASSQMEGVRNQPQHF
.	TRBV24-1	many	TRBJ2-2	TGTGCCACCAGTGATTCGCGTGGTAGCCCAGGCTTTGAGCTGTTTTTT	CATSDSRGSPGFELFF
.	TRBV7-2	many	TRBJ1-5	TGTGCCAGCAGCTGGGGGGGGGACAGCAATCAGCCCCAGCATTTT	CASSWGGDSNQPQHF
.	TRBV4-2	few	TRBJ2-3	TGTGCCAGCAGCCAAGTGGCCCGCGGTGGGGTCGGGGGTACGCAGTATTTT	CASSQVARGGVGGTQYF
TRBD1	TRBV5-1	few	TRBJ2-5	TGCGCCAGCAGCGGGCTCGGGACAGGGGGAGAGACCCAGTACTTC	CASSGLGTGGETQYF
.	TRBV7-2	.	TRBJ2-7	TGTGCCAGCAGCGCTCAAAGGTACGAGCAGTACTTC	CASSAQRYEQYF
.	TRBV7-2	many	TRBJ2-7	TGTGCCAGCAGCTTGGCCATTGAGCGGATATCCTACGAGCAGTACTTC	CASSLAIERISYEQYF
.	TRBV13	.	TRBJ2-3	TGTGCCAGCAGCGCGCGCACAGATACGCAGTATTTT	CASSARTDTQYF
TRBD1	TRBV15	many	TRBJ1-2	TGTGCCACCAGCAGTGGGACAGGCCAAAGCGGCTACACCTTC	CATSSGTGQSGYTF
TRBD2	TRBV6-5	many	TRBJ2-5	TGTGCCAGTTCTGTAGCGGGGGGGGAGACCCAGTACTTC	CASSVAGGETQYF
TRBD2	TRBV6-1	many	TRBJ2-7	TGTGCCAGCAGCCGTAGCGGGGGACTCTCCTACGAGCAGTACTTC	CASSRSGGLSYEQYF
TRBD1	TRBV7-3	many	TRBJ2-5	TGTGCCAGCAGCTCAATGGGACAGCCACAAGAGACCCAGTACTTC	CASSSMGQPQETQYF
TRBD1	TRBV20-1	many	TRBJ1-2	TGCAGTGTTACCCTCTCGGCAGGGGGCGCTGGCTATGGCTACACCTTC	CSVTLSAGGAGYGYTF
.	TRBV7-8	many	TRBJ2-2	TGTGCCAGCAGCTTAGCGCGGGGGCCAGGGGAGCTGTTTTTT	CASSLARGPGELFF
.	TRBV12-3/TRBV12-4	few	TRBJ2-7	TGTGCCAGCAGTCGCCGCCAGGGATTGTACGAGCAGTACTTC	CASSRRQGLYEQYF
.	TRBV6-1	many	TRBJ1-1	TGTGCCAGCAGTGGTGACAACATGAACACTGAAGCTTTCTTT	CASSGDNMNTEAFF
.	TRBV11-1	many	TRBJ1-3	TGTGCCAGCAGCTTAGCCGGCCGCTCGAGGATCTCTGGAAACACCATATATTTT	CASSLAGRSRISGNTIYF
.	TRBV29-1	once	TRBJ1-1	TGCAGCGGACAGACGACAGGACGTCTTGAAGCTTTCTTT	CSGQTTGRLEAFF
.	TRBV20-1	many	TRBJ1-1	TGCAGTGCGAGGGGTGCGGGGTTGGTGAACACTGAAGCTTTCTTT	CSARGAGLVNTEAFF
TRBD1	TRBV24-1	.	TRBJ1-2	TGTGCCACCAGTGATGGGACAGGCGCCTATGGCTACACCTTC	CATSDGTGAYGYTF
.	TRBV6-1	many	TRBJ2-1	TGTGCCAGCAGTCAACAGGCGTACAATGAGCAGTTCTTC	CASSQQAYNEQFF
TRBD2	TRBV19	.	TRBJ2-7	TGTGCCAGTAGTGGGGGGGACTTCTCCTACGAGCAGTACTTC	CASSGGDFSYEQYF
.	TRBV12-3/TRBV12-4	many	TRBJ1-5	TGTGCCAGCAGCCAGACACCGTCTCAGCCCCAGCATTTT	CASSQTPSQPQHF
.	TRBV28	many	TRBJ1-2	TGTGCCAGCAGTTTAGTTGCAGGGCTTGGAGACTATGGCTACACCTTC	CASSLVAGLGDYGYTF
TRBD2	TRBV27	many	TRBJ2-7	TGTGCCAGCAGTGGATTAGCGGGGGGCACAGGCGAGCAGTACTTC	CASSGLAGGTGEQYF
TRBD2	TRBV6-2/TRBV6-3	many	TRBJ2-7	TGTGCCAGCAGTTACGGAAGCGGGGGGCCACAGGAGCAGTACTTC	CASSYGSGGPQEQYF
.	TRBV20-1	many	TRBJ1-1	TGCAGTGCTGAGTGGGGTGGCGAAGCTTTCTTT	CSAEWGGEAFF
.	TRBV6-2/TRBV6-3	few	TRBJ2-1	TGTGCCAGCAGACCCGGGGGTCGAACCTACAATGAGCAGTTCTTC	CASRPGGRTYNEQFF
.	TRBV12-3/TRBV12-4	.	TRBJ2-7	TGTGCCAGCACTTTAACAGGGCTGACCGACGAGCAGTACTTC	CASTLTGLTDEQYF
TRBD1	TRBV19	many	TRBJ2-5	TGTGCCAGTAGCCCCCGGGACAGGGACCTTTTGGAGACCCAGTACTTC	CASSPRDRDLLETQYF
.	TRBV10-3	many	TRBJ1-1	TGTGCCATCAGTGAGTCCCTTAGGTCGGGGGAAGCTTTCTTT	CAISESLRSGEAFF
.	TRBV20-1	many	TRBJ1-2	TGCAGTGCTCCTAGGACGGTAGTCTATGGCTACACCTTC	CSAPRTVVYGYTF
.	TRBV28	.	TRBJ2-7	TGTGCCAGCAGTCGGACAATTTGGGAGCAGTACTTC	CASSRTIWEQYF
TRBD1	TRBV27	many	TRBJ2-7	TGTGCCAGCACCCGGACAGGATCCTACGAGCAGTACTTC	CASTRTGSYEQYF
.	TRBV6-1	.	TRBJ1-2	TGTGCCAGCAGTGAACAGGGGACGGAGGGCTACACCTTC	CASSEQGTEGYTF
TRBD1	TRBV30	many	TRBJ2-7	TGTGCCTGGACCCCGGACAGGCTTGGGGAGCAGTACTTC	CAWTPDRLGEQYF
TRBD2	TRBV6-5	many	TRBJ2-3	TGTGCCAGCAGACTACTAGCGGGGGTACCCACAGATACGCAGTATTTT	CASRLLAGVPTDTQYF
TRBD1	TRBV12-3/TRBV12-4	many	TRBJ2-5	TGTGCCAGCAGGACCGGGACAGAAGAGACCCAGTACTTC	CASRTGTEETQYF
TRBD1	TRBV10-3	.	TRBJ2-5	TGTGCCATCAGCGGGGACAGGGCGATCACCCAGACCCAGTACTTC	CAISGDRAITQTQYF
.	TRBV12-3/TRBV12-4	many	TRBJ1-5	TGTGCCAGCAGTTTAAGGGTCCGGGATCAGCCCCAGCATTTT	CASSLRVRDQPQHF
.	TRBV28	many	TRBJ1-5	TGTGCCAGCAGTTTGGGGGGCGTTAATAACAATCAGCCCCAGCATTTT	CASSLGGVNNNQPQHF